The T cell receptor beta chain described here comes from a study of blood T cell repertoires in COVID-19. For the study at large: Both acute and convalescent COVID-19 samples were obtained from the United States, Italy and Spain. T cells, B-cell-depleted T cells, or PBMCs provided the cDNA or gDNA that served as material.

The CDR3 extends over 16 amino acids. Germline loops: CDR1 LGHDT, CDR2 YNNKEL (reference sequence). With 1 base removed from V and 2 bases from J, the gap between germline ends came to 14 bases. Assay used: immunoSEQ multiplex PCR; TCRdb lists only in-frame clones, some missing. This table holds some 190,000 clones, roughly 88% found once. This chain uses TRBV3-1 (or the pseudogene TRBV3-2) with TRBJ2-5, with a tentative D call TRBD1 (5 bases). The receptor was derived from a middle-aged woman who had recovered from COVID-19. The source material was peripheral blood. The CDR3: CASSQARGGWQETQYF. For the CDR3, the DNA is TGTGCCAGCAGCCAAGCAAGGGGTGGTTGGCAAGAGACCCAGTACTTC.